This is a list of T cell receptor beta chains from one sample in a study of cytomegalovirus exposure and HLA in healthy donors. Assay: immunoSEQ multiplex PCR; the TCRdb copy retains only in-frame clones and omits some. Among about 150,000 clones listed, around 79% were seen once. Material for sequencing was PBMCs. The receptors were sampled from a human donor in good health. CDR3s include the opening cysteine and the closing phenylalanine or tryptophan. A D gene is named only where the DNA matches it firmly. Clone size appears in some rows only: once, few, many, or a class for an expanded clone.

CDR3 protein: CASSQLGLKGDEQFF
CDR3 DNA: TGCGCCAGCAGCCAATTGGGACTAAAAGGGGATGAGCAGTTCTTC
V gene: TRBV4-3
clone size: .
D gene: TRBD2
J gene: TRBJ2-1

CDR3 protein: CASSFRGGPTGELFF
CDR3 DNA: TGTGCCAGCAGCTTTAGGGGGGGGCCTACCGGGGAGCTGTTTTTT
V gene: TRBV5-4
clone size: .
D gene: .
J gene: TRBJ2-2

CDR3 protein: CAWSGSGGGGDTQYF
CDR3 DNA: TGTGCCTGGAGTGGAAGCGGGGGCGGGGGAGATACGCAGTATTTT
V gene: TRBV30
clone size: .
D gene: TRBD2
J gene: TRBJ2-3

CDR3 protein: CASTRGFGSGRDYEQFF
CDR3 DNA: TGTGCCAGCACCCGGGGGTTTGGTAGCGGGAGAGACTATGAGCAGTTCTTC
V gene: TRBV27
clone size: .
D gene: TRBD2
J gene: TRBJ2-1

CDR3 protein: CASMTGFSGNTIYF
CDR3 DNA: TGTGCCAGTATGACAGGTTTCTCTGGAAACACCATATATTTT
V gene: TRBV11-2
clone size: .
D gene: .
J gene: TRBJ1-3

CDR3 protein: CATSRDFGREIEQFF
CDR3 DNA: TGTGCCACCAGCAGAGATTTCGGGCGGGAGATTGAGCAGTTCTTC
V gene: TRBV15
clone size: few
D gene: TRBD2
J gene: TRBJ2-1

CDR3 protein: CASSLTGAVMDTQYF
CDR3 DNA: TGTGCCAGCAGCCTGACAGGGGCGGTTATGGATACGCAGTATTTT
V gene: TRBV7-3
clone size: .
D gene: TRBD1
J gene: TRBJ2-3

CDR3 protein: CASSEMGDRLYEQYF
CDR3 DNA: TGTGCCAGCAGCGAAATGGGGGACAGGTTATACGAGCAGTACTTC
V gene: TRBV11-2
clone size: .
D gene: TRBD1
J gene: TRBJ2-7

CDR3 protein: CASSLVPEGAYGYTF
CDR3 DNA: TGTGCCAGCAGCTTAGTACCGGAGGGGGCCTATGGCTACACCTTC
V gene: TRBV7-9
clone size: few
D gene: TRBD1
J gene: TRBJ1-2

CDR3 protein: CASSPRPSGTSSYNEQFF
CDR3 DNA: TGTGCCAGCAGCCCGCGGCCCAGCGGAACTAGCTCCTACAATGAGCAGTTCTTC
V gene: TRBV7-9
clone size: .
D gene: .
J gene: TRBJ2-1

CDR3 protein: CASSPPQGNTEAFF
CDR3 DNA: TGTGCCAGCTCACCACCACAGGGAAACACTGAAGCTTTCTTT
V gene: TRBV18
clone size: few
D gene: .
J gene: TRBJ1-1

CDR3 protein: CASSSDSQETQYF
CDR3 DNA: TGTGCCAGCAGTTCCGACAGCCAAGAGACCCAGTACTTC
V gene: TRBV25-1
clone size: .
D gene: .
J gene: TRBJ2-5

CDR3 protein: CASSHRTGDGYPF
CDR3 DNA: TGTGCCAGCAGTCACAGGACAGGAGACGGCTACCCCTTC
V gene: TRBV25-1
clone size: .
D gene: TRBD1
J gene: TRBJ1-2

CDR3 protein: CAWSGDRGPAEQYF
CDR3 DNA: TGTGCCTGGAGTGGGGACAGGGGGCCGGCCGAGCAGTACTTC
V gene: TRBV30
clone size: few
D gene: TRBD1
J gene: TRBJ2-7

CDR3 protein: CASSYVAGRSYEQYF
CDR3 DNA: TGTGCCAGCAGTTATGTGGCGGGACGATCCTACGAGCAGTACTTC
V gene: TRBV6-5
clone size: .
D gene: .
J gene: TRBJ2-7

CDR3 protein: CAWSLGTGNQPQHF
CDR3 DNA: TGTGCCTGGAGCCTCGGGACAGGCAATCAGCCCCAGCATTTT
V gene: TRBV30
clone size: once
D gene: TRBD1
J gene: TRBJ1-5

CDR3 protein: CASSQEEGGNTLRRQYF
CDR3 DNA: TGCGCCAGCAGCCAAGAGGAAGGGGGCAACACCCTTCGGAGGCAGTACTTC
V gene: TRBV4-1
clone size: .
D gene: TRBD1
J gene: TRBJ2-7

CDR3 protein: CASSASGGSNYGYTF
CDR3 DNA: TGTGCCAGCTCAGCTTCGGGGGGGTCCAACTATGGCTACACCTTC
V gene: TRBV18
clone size: .
D gene: .
J gene: TRBJ1-2

CDR3 protein: CASSIGAGRSGEQYF
CDR3 DNA: TGTGCCAGTAGTATAGGTGCGGGTCGTTCGGGCGAGCAGTACTTC
V gene: TRBV19
clone size: .
D gene: .
J gene: TRBJ2-7

CDR3 protein: CASSPTVPSHEQYF
CDR3 DNA: TGTGCCAGCAGTCCGACAGTCCCCTCCCACGAGCAGTACTTC
V gene: TRBV6-6
clone size: .
D gene: .
J gene: TRBJ2-7

CDR3 protein: CASSFATGNSQETQYF
CDR3 DNA: TGTGCCAGCAGCTTCGCGACAGGCAATTCACAAGAGACCCAGTACTTC
V gene: TRBV5-6
clone size: .
D gene: .
J gene: TRBJ2-5

CDR3 protein: CASSSDSLNQPQHF
CDR3 DNA: TGTGCCAGCAGCTCGGACAGCCTTAATCAGCCCCAGCATTTT
V gene: TRBV7-9
clone size: .
D gene: .
J gene: TRBJ1-5

CDR3 protein: CASRGGGAQETQYF
CDR3 DNA: TGTGCCAGCAGGGGAGGGGGGGCTCAGGAGACCCAGTACTTC
V gene: TRBV5-4
clone size: .
D gene: .
J gene: TRBJ2-5

CDR3 protein: CASSLDPSGGPSTDTQYF
CDR3 DNA: TGCGCCAGCAGCTTGGATCCTAGCGGGGGACCGAGCACAGATACGCAGTATTTT
V gene: TRBV5-1
clone size: .
D gene: TRBD2
J gene: TRBJ2-3

CDR3 protein: CASGDTEAFF
CDR3 DNA: TGCGCCAGCGGAGACACTGAAGCTTTCTTT
V gene: TRBV4-1
clone size: few
D gene: .
J gene: TRBJ1-1

CDR3 protein: CASSYSSLNTEAFF
CDR3 DNA: TGTGCCAGCAGTTACTCGTCCTTGAACACTGAAGCTTTCTTT
V gene: TRBV6-5
clone size: .
D gene: .
J gene: TRBJ1-1

CDR3 protein: CASSPEAGQGVEKLFF
CDR3 DNA: TGTGCCAGCAGCCCCGAAGCGGGACAGGGGGTTGAAAAACTGTTTTTT
V gene: TRBV5-8
clone size: .
D gene: TRBD1
J gene: TRBJ1-4

CDR3 protein: CASRGGVSSYNEQFF
CDR3 DNA: TGTGCCAGCAGAGGGGGCGTGAGCTCCTACAATGAGCAGTTCTTC
V gene: TRBV27
clone size: .
D gene: TRBD1
J gene: TRBJ2-1

CDR3 protein: CASSVRTSGQNNEQFF
CDR3 DNA: TGTGCCAGCAGTGTTAGGACTAGCGGGCAGAACAATGAGCAGTTCTTC
V gene: TRBV6-1
clone size: .
D gene: TRBD2
J gene: TRBJ2-1

CDR3 protein: CASSLGVGDGYTF
CDR3 DNA: TGTGCCAGCAGCTTAGGGGTGGGCGATGGCTACACCTTC
V gene: TRBV7-6
clone size: .
D gene: .
J gene: TRBJ1-2

CDR3 protein: CASSARTGLPHEQYF
CDR3 DNA: TGTGCCAGCAGCGCAAGGACAGGGCTCCCCCACGAGCAGTACTTC
V gene: TRBV11-1
clone size: .
D gene: TRBD1
J gene: TRBJ2-7

CDR3 protein: CASSESSTGYTDTQYF
CDR3 DNA: TGTGCCAGCAGTGAGTCATCGACAGGTTACACAGATACGCAGTATTTT
V gene: TRBV6-1
clone size: once
D gene: .
J gene: TRBJ2-3

CDR3 protein: CASSQGGRSYNEQFF
CDR3 DNA: TGCGCCAGCAGCCAAGGCGGGAGATCCTACAATGAGCAGTTCTTC
V gene: TRBV4-3
clone size: .
D gene: TRBD2
J gene: TRBJ2-1

CDR3 protein: CASSYLGTGREKLFF
CDR3 DNA: TGTGCCAGCAGTTACCTAGGGACAGGGAGGGAAAAACTGTTTTTT
V gene: TRBV6-5
clone size: few
D gene: TRBD1
J gene: TRBJ1-4

CDR3 protein: CASSIEPSGFYNEQFF
CDR3 DNA: TGTGCCAGTAGTATAGAGCCTAGCGGATTCTACAATGAGCAGTTCTTC
V gene: TRBV19
clone size: .
D gene: TRBD2
J gene: TRBJ2-1

CDR3 protein: CASRDRDRNSPLHF
CDR3 DNA: TGTGCCAGCAGAGACCGGGACAGGAATTCACCCCTCCACTTT
V gene: TRBV2
clone size: .
D gene: TRBD1
J gene: TRBJ1-6

CDR3 protein: CAWSTGEGNEQFF
CDR3 DNA: TGTGCCTGGAGCACAGGGGAAGGGAATGAGCAGTTCTTC
V gene: TRBV30
clone size: .
D gene: TRBD1
J gene: TRBJ2-1

CDR3 protein: CATSRPPAEGQLSNQPQHF
CDR3 DNA: TGTGCCACCAGCAGACCCCCCGCGGAGGGGCAACTTAGCAATCAGCCCCAGCATTTT
V gene: TRBV15
clone size: .
D gene: .
J gene: TRBJ1-5

CDR3 protein: CASSVGGSANNEQFF
CDR3 DNA: TGTGCCAGCAGCGTAGGTGGCTCCGCCAACAATGAGCAGTTCTTC
V gene: TRBV9
clone size: .
D gene: .
J gene: TRBJ2-1

CDR3 protein: CASSLVQFVANSPLHF
CDR3 DNA: TGTGCCAGCAGCTTAGTACAATTCGTAGCCAATTCACCCCTCCACTTT
V gene: TRBV7-9
clone size: .
D gene: .
J gene: TRBJ1-6

CDR3 protein: CATSRDRQGPYEQYF
CDR3 DNA: TGTGCCACCAGCAGAGATCGACAGGGGCCCTACGAGCAGTACTTC
V gene: TRBV15
clone size: .
D gene: TRBD1
J gene: TRBJ2-7

CDR3 protein: CASSDDPSRETDTQYF
CDR3 DNA: TGTGCCAGCAGCGACGATCCGTCGCGGGAAACAGATACGCAGTATTTT
V gene: TRBV9
clone size: .
D gene: .
J gene: TRBJ2-3

CDR3 protein: CASSQLMGQNTEAFF
CDR3 DNA: TGCGCCAGCAGCCAGCTGATGGGACAGAACACTGAAGCTTTCTTT
V gene: TRBV4-1
clone size: .
D gene: .
J gene: TRBJ1-1

CDR3 protein: CASSYQGDYEQYF
CDR3 DNA: TGTGCCAGCAGTTACCAGGGCGACTACGAGCAGTACTTC
V gene: TRBV6-6
clone size: few
D gene: .
J gene: TRBJ2-7

CDR3 protein: CASSQTDTGASTDTQYF
CDR3 DNA: TGCGCCAGCAGCCAAACCGATACAGGGGCTAGCACAGATACGCAGTATTTT
V gene: TRBV4-1
clone size: .
D gene: TRBD1
J gene: TRBJ2-3

CDR3 protein: CASSLSARYRANQPQHF
CDR3 DNA: TGTGCCAGCAGCTTATCTGCGAGGTACAGGGCAAATCAGCCCCAGCATTTT
V gene: TRBV5-8
clone size: few
D gene: .
J gene: TRBJ1-5

CDR3 protein: CASARDSYSNQPQHF
CDR3 DNA: TGTGCCAGCGCTCGGGACAGTTATAGCAATCAGCCCCAGCATTTT
V gene: TRBV2
clone size: .
D gene: TRBD1
J gene: TRBJ1-5

CDR3 protein: CASIPGGAGNTIYF
CDR3 DNA: TGTGCCAGCATCCCGGGGGGGGCTGGAAACACCATATATTTT
V gene: TRBV28
clone size: .
D gene: .
J gene: TRBJ1-3

CDR3 protein: CASLAGGLDTQYF
CDR3 DNA: TGTGCCTCCTTAGCGGGGGGGCTGGATACGCAGTATTTT
V gene: TRBV30
clone size: .
D gene: TRBD2
J gene: TRBJ2-3

CDR3 protein: CASSLPGGEKLFF
CDR3 DNA: TGTGCCAGCAGCTTGCCCGGGGGGGAAAAACTGTTTTTT
V gene: TRBV13
clone size: .
D gene: .
J gene: TRBJ1-4